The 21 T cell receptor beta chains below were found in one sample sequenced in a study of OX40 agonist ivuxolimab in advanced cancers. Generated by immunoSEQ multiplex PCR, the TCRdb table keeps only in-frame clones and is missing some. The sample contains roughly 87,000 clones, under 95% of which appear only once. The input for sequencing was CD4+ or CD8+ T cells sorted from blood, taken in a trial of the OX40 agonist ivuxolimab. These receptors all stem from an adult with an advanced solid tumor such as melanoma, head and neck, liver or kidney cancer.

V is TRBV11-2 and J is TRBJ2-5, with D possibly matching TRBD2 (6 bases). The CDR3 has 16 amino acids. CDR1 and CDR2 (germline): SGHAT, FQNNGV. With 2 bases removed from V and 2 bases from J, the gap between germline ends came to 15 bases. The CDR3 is CASSLLGGTLQETQYF. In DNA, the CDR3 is TGTGCCAGCAGCTTATTGGGCGGGACCCTTCAAGAGACCCAGTACTTC.

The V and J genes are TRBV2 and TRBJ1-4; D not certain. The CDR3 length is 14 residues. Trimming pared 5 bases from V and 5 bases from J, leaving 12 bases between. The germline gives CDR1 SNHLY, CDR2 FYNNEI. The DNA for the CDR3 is TGTGCCAGCAGTTCAAACGGGGAGAATGAAAAACTGTTTTTT. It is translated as CASSSNGENEKLFF.

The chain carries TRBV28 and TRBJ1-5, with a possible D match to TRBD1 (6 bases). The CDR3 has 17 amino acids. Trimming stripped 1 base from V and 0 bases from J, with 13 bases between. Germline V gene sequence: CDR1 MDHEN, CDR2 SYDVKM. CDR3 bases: TGTGCCAGCAGTTTATTCGTCGGACAGACTAGCAATCAGCCCCAGCATTTT. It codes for CASSLFVGQTSNQPQHF.

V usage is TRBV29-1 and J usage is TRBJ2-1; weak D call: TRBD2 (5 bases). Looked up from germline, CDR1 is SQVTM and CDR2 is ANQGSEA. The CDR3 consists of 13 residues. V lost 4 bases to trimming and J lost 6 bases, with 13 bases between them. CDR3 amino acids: CSVVRVNANEQFF. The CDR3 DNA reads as TGCAGCGTTGTGAGGGTGAACGCCAATGAGCAGTTCTTC.

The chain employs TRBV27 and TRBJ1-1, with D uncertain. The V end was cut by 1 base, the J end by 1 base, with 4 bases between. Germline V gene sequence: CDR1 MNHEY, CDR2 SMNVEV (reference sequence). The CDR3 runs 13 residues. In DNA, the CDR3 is TGTGCCAGCAGTTTATTACCGAACACTGAAGCTTTCTTT. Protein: CASSLLPNTEAFF.

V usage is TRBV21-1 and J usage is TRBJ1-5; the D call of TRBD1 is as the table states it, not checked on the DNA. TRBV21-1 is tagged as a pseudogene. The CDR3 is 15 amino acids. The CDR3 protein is CASSKPDRGGQPQHF. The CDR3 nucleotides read TGTGCCAGCAGCAAACCCGACAGGGGAGGTCAGCCCCAGCATTTT.

The CDR3 coding sequence is TGTGCCAGCAGCGTAGGGAGGACCTGGGCATTGGACACTGAAGCTTTCTTT. It encodes CASSVGRTWALDTEAFF. The V call is TRBV9, the J call TRBJ1-1; D unclear. In germline, CDR1 is SGDLS, CDR2 YYNGEE. CDR3 length equals 17 residues. V dropped 0 bases and J dropped 3 bases, with 18 bases sitting between them.

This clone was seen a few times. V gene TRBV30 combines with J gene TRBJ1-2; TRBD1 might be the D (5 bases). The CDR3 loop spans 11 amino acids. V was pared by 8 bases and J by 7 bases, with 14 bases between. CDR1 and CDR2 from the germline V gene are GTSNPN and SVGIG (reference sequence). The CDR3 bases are TGTGCCCGTGGTGGGGGTCCTGGCTACACCTTC. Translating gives CARGGGPGYTF.

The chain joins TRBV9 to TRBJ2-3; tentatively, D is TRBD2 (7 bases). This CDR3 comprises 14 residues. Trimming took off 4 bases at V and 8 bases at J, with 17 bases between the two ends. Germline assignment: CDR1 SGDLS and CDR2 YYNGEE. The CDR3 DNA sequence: TGTGCCAGCAGCCCGTGGGGGGGCCTTGGTACGCAGTATTTT. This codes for CASSPWGGLGTQYF.

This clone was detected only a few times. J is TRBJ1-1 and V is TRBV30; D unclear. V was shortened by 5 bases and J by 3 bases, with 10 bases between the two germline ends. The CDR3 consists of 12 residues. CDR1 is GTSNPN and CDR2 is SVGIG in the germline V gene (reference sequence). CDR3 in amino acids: CAWSERDTEAFF. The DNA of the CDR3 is TGTGCCTGGTCAGAGAGAGACACTGAAGCTTTCTTT.

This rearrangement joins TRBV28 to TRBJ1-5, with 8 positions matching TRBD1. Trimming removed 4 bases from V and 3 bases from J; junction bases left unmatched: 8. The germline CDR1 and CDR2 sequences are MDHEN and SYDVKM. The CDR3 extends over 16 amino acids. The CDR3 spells CASSSPTGVSNQPQHF. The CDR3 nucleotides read TGTGCCAGCAGTTCCCCGACAGGGGTGTCCAATCAGCCCCAGCATTTT.

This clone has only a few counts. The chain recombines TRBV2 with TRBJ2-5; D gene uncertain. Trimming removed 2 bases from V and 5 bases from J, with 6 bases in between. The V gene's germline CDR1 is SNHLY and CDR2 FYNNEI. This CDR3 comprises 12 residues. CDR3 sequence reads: CASSEWVETQYF. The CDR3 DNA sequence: TGTGCCAGCAGTGAATGGGTGGAGACCCAGTACTTC.

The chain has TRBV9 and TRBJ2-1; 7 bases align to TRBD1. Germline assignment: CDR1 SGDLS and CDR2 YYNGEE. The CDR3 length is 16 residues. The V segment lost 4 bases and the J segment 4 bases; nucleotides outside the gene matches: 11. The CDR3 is CASSPGLGTEYNEQFF. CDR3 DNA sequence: TGTGCCAGCAGCCCCGGTCTCGGGACAGAATACAATGAGCAGTTCTTC.

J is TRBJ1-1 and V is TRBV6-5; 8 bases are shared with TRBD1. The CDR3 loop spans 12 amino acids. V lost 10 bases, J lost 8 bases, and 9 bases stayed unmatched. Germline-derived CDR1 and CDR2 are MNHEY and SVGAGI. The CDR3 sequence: CATNPGGLEAFF. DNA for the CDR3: TGTGCCACCAACCCAGGGGGCTTAGAAGCTTTCTTT.

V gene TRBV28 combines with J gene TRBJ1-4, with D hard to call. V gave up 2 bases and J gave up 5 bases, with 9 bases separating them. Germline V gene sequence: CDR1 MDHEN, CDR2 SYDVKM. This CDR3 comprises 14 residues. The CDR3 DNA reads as TGTGCCAGCAGTTTACCAGGTTTAAATGAAAAACTGTTTTTT. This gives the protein CASSLPGLNEKLFF.

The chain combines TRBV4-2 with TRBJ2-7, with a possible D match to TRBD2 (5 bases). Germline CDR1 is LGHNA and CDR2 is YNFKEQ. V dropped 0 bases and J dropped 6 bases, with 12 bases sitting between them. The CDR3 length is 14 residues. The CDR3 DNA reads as TGTGCCAGCAGCCAAGAGGAGACTACCTTCGAGCAGTACTTC. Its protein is CASSQEETTFEQYF.

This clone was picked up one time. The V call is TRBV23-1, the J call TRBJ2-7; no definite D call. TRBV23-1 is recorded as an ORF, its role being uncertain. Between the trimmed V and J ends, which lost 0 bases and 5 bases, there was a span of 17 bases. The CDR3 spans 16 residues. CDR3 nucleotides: TGCGCCAGCAGTCAATCGCGGTGTTGGGTAATCAACGAGCAGTACGTC. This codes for CASSQSRCWVINEQYV.

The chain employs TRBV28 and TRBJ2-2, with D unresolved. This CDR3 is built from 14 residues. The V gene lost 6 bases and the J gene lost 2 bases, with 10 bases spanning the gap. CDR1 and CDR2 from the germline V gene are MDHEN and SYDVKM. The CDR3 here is CASSPHINTGELFF. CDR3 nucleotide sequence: TGTGCCAGCAGCCCACACATCAACACCGGGGAGCTGTTTTTT.

The chain's CDR3 is CAWSVMQGNSPLHF. In DNA form, the CDR3 reads TGTGCCTGGAGTGTAATGCAGGGTAATTCACCCCTCCACTTT. The chain has TRBV30 and TRBJ1-6; possibly TRBD1 for D (5 bases). The CDR3 is 14 residues long. The germline gives CDR1 GTSNPN, CDR2 SVGIG (reference sequence). Trimming cost V 0 bases and J 6 bases, with 9 bases left between them.

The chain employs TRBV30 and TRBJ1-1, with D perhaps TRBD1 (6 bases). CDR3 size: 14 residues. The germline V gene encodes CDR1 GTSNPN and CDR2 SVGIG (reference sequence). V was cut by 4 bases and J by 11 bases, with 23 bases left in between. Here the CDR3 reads CAWIPRGGAVGAFF. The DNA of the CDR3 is TGTGCCTGGATCCCGCGTGGGGGCGCGGTAGGGGCTTTCTTT.

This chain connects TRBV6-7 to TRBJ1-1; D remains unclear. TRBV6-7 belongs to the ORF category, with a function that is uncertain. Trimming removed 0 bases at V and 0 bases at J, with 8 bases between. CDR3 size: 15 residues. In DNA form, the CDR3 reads TGTGCCAGCAGTTACTCAGGCAGAATGAACACTGAAGCTTTCTTT. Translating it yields CASSYSGRMNTEAFF.